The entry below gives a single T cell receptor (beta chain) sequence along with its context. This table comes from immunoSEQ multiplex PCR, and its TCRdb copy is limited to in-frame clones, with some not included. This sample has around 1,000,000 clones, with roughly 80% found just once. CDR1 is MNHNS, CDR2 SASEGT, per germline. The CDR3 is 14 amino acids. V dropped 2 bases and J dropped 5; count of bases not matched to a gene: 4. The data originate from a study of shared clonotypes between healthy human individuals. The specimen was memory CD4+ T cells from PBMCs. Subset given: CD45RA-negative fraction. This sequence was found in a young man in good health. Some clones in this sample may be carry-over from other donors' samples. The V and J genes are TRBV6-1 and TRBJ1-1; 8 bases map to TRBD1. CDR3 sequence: CASSERYRGTEAFF. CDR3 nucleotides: TGTGCCAGCAGTGAAAGATACAGGGGGACTGAAGCTTTCTTT.